Included here is one TCR beta chain sequence, with context. What it binds is unknown. The sample belongs to a study of T cell responses to AZD1222 COVID-19 vaccine. Study background: Pooled together were second doses at about 4 or about 12 weeks. Study-wide results and limits: Per reports, nearly half of all spike-specific TCRs target regions that are unmutated in variants.

The CDR3 spans 15 residues. Trimming removed 3 bases from V and 2 bases from J; junction bases left unmatched: 4. The germline gives CDR1 SGHAT, CDR2 FQNNGV. TCRdb's copy holds only in-frame clones and misses some; the assay was immunoSEQ multiplex PCR. Among about 120,000 clones listed, around 89% were seen once. The sequence was collected from an adult in good health. The specimen comprised peripheral blood, sampled on day 0 of AZD1222 vaccination. V usage is TRBV11-2 and J usage is TRBJ1-2, with 9 bases matching TRBD1. CDR3 amino acids: CASSFRDRENYGYTF. Here the CDR3 DNA reads TGTGCCAGCAGCTTCCGGGACAGGGAGAACTATGGCTACACCTTC.